This T cell receptor (beta chain) was recorded in a study of blood T cell repertoires in COVID-19. V lost 5 bases and J lost 4, with 17 bases in between. The germline V gene encodes CDR1 LNHNV and CDR2 YYDKDF (reference sequence). There are 15 residues in the CDR3. Original data processing: Estimation of nucleated cell counts was performed using reference gene primer amplification. Assay used: immunoSEQ multiplex PCR; TCRdb lists only in-frame clones, some missing. V and J calls and clone size are given by that table; D and trimming were obtained from the DNA. The top ten hold 7% of the sample, which has 150,000 or so clones, approximately 86% seen once.

This TCR derives from a man aged 45 to 65 with active or convalescent COVID-19. The chain joins TRBV15 to TRBJ2-5; D might be TRBD2 (5 bases). Sequencing was performed on peripheral blood. CDR3 DNA: TGTGCCACCAGCGAGGGTGGGCTGGTGACAGAGACCCAGTACTTC. This sequence encodes CATSEGGLVTETQYF.